This TCR beta chain is from a study of cytotoxic CD8 clonotypes in ibrutinib-treated CLL. Germline V gene lookup returns CDR1 MDHEN and CDR2 SYDVKM. The CDR3 is made up of 15 amino acids. V lost 7 bases, J lost 1 base, and 5 bases stayed unmatched. Sequencing used immunoSEQ multiplex PCR; TCRdb keeps in-frame clones, though not all of them. The repertoire consists of hundreds of thousands of clones, with under 80% occurring once and the leading ten covering 15% to 19%. There are a few counts of this clone. Source: PBMCs, taken after 24 months of ibrutinib treatment. This receptor was identified in a human donor with chronic lymphocytic leukemia. The V and J genes are TRBV28 and TRBJ2-1; 9 bases line up with TRBD2. The DNA of the CDR3 is TGTGCCAGCACCGCAGCGGGAGGTTCCTACAATGAGCAGTTCTTC. This encodes CASTAAGGSYNEQFF.